What follows are 3 T cell receptor beta chains derived from one specimen sequenced in a study of identical twins. TCRdb called the 5' RACE reads again in MiXCR, with one record for every CDR3 protein. The sample yields approximately 620,000 distinct CDR3 sequences, less than 10% seen once. Another study also made use of these data, one on yellow fever vaccine responses in identical twins.

What was sequenced was PBMCs. These receptors were collected from a woman in her late teens or twenties in good health.

The V and J genes are TRBV12-3 or TRBV12-4 and TRBJ2-2, with 13 bases aligning to TRBD2. The CDR3 has 16 amino acids. Trimming removed 3 bases from V and 8 bases from J; junction bases left unmatched: 6. CDR3 coding DNA: TGTGCCAGCAGTTTCCGGACTAGCGGGGGCCCAGGGGAGCTGTTTTTT. Encoded protein: CASSFRTSGGPGELFF.

This clonotype was seen only a few times. J is TRBJ2-3 and V is TRBV5-1, with 7 bases aligning to TRBD1. The V segment lost 6 bases and the J segment 2 bases; nucleotides outside the gene matches: 9. CDR3 length: 15 residues. The germline gives CDR1 SGHRS, CDR2 YFSETQ. The CDR3 loop is CASIATQGPTDTQYF. CDR3 DNA: TGCGCCAGCATCGCCACACAGGGGCCCACAGATACGCAGTATTTT.

This clonotype was counted only a few times. The chain is built from TRBV6-5 and TRBJ2-7, with no clear D. Trimming left V 6 bases short and J 0 bases short, with 12 bases between. Germline V gene sequence: CDR1 MNHEY, CDR2 SVGAGI. The CDR3 is 14 residues long. This chain's CDR3 is CASRSSKNSYEQYF. CDR3 sequence (DNA): TGTGCCAGCAGATCCTCCAAGAACTCCTACGAGCAGTACTTC.